This section outlines one TCR beta chain sequence together with its context. TCR beta CDR3 regions were amplified from RNA. First-round RT-PCR of the TCR CDR3 relied on the HTBI primer set. One entry per CDR3 protein results from TCRdb running MiXCR on the multiplex PCR reads. The sample holds some 490,000 distinct CDR3 sequences, approximately 23% seen once. The record originates from a study of T cells in Graves' hyperthyroidism and ophthalmopathy. This CDR3 contains 13 residues. The germline V gene encodes CDR1 SGDLS and CDR2 YYNGEE. Trimming cost V 0 bases and J 8 bases, with 9 bases left between them.

This clonotype was obtained from a woman in her 70s with Graves' ophthalmopathy. The rearrangement links TRBV9 to TRBJ1-5; maybe TRBD1 (6 bases). Sequences were obtained from blood. DNA for the CDR3: TGTGCCAGCAGCGTAGGGGACATGGAGCCCCAGCATTTT. Protein product: CASSVGDMEPQHF.